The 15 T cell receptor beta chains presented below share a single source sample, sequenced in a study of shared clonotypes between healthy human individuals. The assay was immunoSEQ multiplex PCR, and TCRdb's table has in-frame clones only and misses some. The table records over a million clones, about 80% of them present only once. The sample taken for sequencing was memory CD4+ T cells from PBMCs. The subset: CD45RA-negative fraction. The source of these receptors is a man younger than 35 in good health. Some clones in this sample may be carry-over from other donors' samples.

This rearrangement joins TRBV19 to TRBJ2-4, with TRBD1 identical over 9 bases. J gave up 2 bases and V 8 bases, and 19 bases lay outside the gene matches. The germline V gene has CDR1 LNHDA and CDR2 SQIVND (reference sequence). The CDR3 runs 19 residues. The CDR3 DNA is TGTGCCAGTTCCTCATATGGGGGGACAGGGAAAGGTTCCAAAAACATTCAGTACTTC. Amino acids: CASSSYGGTGKGSKNIQYF.

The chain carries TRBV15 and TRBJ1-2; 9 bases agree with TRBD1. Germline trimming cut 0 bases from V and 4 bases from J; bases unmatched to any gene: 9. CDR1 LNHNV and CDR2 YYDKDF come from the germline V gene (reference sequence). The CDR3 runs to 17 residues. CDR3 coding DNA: TGTGCCACCAGCAGAGATTTGGGGACAGGGACTCGCTATGGCTACACCTTC. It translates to CATSRDLGTGTRYGYTF.

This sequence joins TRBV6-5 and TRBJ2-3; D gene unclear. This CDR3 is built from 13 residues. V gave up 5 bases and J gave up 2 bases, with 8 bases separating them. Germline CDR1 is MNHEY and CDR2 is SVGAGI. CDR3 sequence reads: CASSAPLTDTQYF. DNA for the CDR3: TGTGCCAGCAGTGCCCCTCTCACAGATACGCAGTATTTT.

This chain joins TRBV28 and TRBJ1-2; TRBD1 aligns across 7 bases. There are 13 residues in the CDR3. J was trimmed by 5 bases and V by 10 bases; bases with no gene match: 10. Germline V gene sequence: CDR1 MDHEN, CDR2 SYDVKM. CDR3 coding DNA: TGTGCCACGAGCGGGACAGCCAATTATGGCTACACCTTC. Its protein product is CATSGTANYGYTF.

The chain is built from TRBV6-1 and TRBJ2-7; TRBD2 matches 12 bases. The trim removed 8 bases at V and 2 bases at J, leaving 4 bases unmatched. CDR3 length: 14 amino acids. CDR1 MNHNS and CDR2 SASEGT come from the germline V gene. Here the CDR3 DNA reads TGTGCCAGCCGCTCTAGCGGGAGGGCCTACGAGCAGTACTTC. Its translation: CASRSSGRAYEQYF.

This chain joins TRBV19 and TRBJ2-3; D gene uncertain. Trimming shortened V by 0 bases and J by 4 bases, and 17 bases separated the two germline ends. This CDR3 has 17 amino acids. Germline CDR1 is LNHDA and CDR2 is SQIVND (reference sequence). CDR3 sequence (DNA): TGTGCCAGTAGTATAGATCTATATGGTAAGGGTCCAGATACGCAGTATTTT. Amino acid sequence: CASSIDLYGKGPDTQYF.

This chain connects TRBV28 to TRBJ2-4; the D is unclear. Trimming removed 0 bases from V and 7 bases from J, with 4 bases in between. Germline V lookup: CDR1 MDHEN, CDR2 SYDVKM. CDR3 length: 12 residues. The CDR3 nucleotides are TGTGCCAGCAGTTTATGGCCGAACATTCAGTACTTC. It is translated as CASSLWPNIQYF. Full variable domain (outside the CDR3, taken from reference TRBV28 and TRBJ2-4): DVKVTQSSRYLVKRTGEKVFLECVQDMDHENMFWYRQDPGLGLRLIYFSYDVKMKEKGDIPEGYSVSREKKERFSLILESASTNQTSMYLCASSLWPNIQYFGAGTRLSVL.

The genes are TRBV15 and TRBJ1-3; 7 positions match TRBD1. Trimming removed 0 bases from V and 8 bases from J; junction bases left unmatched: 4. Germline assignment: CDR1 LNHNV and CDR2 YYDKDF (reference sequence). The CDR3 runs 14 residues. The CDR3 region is CATSRDRQGDTIYF. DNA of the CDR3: TGTGCCACCAGCAGAGATAGACAGGGCGACACCATATATTTT.

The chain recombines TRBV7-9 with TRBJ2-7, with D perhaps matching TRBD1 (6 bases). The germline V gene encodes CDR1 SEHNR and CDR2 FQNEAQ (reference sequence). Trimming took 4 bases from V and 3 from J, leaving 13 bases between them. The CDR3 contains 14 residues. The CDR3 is CASSSRTEFYEQYF. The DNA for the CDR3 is TGTGCCAGCAGCTCCCGGACAGAGTTCTACGAGCAGTACTTC.

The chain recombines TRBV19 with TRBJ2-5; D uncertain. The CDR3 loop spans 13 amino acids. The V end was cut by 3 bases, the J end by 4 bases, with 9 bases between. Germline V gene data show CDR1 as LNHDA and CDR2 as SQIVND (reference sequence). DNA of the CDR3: TGTGCCAGTAGTATCGTCACTCTAGAGACCCAGTACTTC. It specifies CASSIVTLETQYF.

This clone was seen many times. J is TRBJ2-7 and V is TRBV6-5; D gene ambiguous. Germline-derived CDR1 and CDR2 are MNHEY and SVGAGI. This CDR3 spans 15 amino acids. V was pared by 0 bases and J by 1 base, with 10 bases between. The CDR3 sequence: CASSYSPAKSYEQYF. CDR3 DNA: TGTGCCAGCAGTTACTCCCCGGCGAAGTCCTACGAGCAGTACTTC.

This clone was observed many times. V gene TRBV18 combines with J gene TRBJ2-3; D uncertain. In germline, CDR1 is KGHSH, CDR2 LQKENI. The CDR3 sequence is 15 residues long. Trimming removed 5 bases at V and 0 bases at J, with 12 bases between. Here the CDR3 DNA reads TGTGCCAGCTCATCTCGAATAGCTAGCACAGATACGCAGTATTTT. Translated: CASSSRIASTDTQYF.

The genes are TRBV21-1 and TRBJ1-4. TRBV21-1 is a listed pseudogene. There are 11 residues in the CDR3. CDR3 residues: CASSKGDRTSF. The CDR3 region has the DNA TGTGCCAGCAGCAAAGGGGACCGGACCTCTTTT.

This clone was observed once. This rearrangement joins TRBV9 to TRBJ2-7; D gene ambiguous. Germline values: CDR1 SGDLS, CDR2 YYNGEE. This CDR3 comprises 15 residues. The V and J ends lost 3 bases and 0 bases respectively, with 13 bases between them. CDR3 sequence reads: CASSGVWAPSYEQYF. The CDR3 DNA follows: TGTGCCAGCAGCGGCGTTTGGGCACCCTCCTACGAGCAGTACTTC.

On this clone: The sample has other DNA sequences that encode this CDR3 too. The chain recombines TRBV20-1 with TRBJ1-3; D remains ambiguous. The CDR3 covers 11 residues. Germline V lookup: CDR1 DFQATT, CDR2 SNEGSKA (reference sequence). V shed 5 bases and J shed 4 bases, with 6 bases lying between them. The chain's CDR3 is CSASRGNTIYF. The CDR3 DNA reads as TGCAGTGCTTCCAGAGGAAACACCATATATTTT.